The entry below gives a single T cell receptor beta chain sequence along with its context. The antigen remains undetermined. The data were taken from a study of cytotoxic CD8 clonotypes in ibrutinib-treated CLL. On the study more broadly: Samples yielded averages of approximately 260,000 productive templates and tens of thousands of productive rearrangements.

Germline V gene lookup returns CDR1 GTSNPN and CDR2 SVGIG (reference sequence). This CDR3 is built from 13 residues. The V and J ends lost 2 bases and 8 bases respectively, with 12 bases between them. Here immunoSEQ multiplex PCR was the method, and the copy in TCRdb shows in-frame clones only, minus some. The profile covers fewer than 150,000 clones, with around 84% appearing a single time and 2.5% to 3.5% taken by the ten largest. General observations from the study: Under treatment, the uncommon public clonotypes either contracted or remained stable.

The TCR comes from a human donor with chronic lymphocytic leukemia. The chain joins TRBV30 to TRBJ1-4; D is uncertain. The sequenced sample was PBMCs, obtained after 24 months of ibrutinib treatment. In nucleotides, the CDR3 is TGTGCCTGGAGTATCACCCCGTGGGAAAAACTGTTTTTT. It codes for CAWSITPWEKLFF.